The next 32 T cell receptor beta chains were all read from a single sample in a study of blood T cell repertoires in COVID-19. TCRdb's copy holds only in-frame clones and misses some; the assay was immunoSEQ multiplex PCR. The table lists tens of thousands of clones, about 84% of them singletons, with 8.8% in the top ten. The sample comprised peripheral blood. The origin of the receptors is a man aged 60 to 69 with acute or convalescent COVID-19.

CDR3: CASSPPEGGPGPTEAFF. CDR3 DNA: TGTGCCAGCAGCCCCCCTGAGGGGGGGCCTGGCCCCACTGAAGCTTTCTTT. The chain combines TRBV7-3 with TRBJ1-1, with D tentatively TRBD1 (6 bases). CDR1 is SGHTA, CDR2 FQGTGA, per germline. V gave up 5 bases and J gave up 4 bases, with 23 bases separating them. The CDR3 is 17 amino acids. The full variable domain, its missing parts supplied by reference TRBV7-3 and TRBJ1-1, is GAGVSQTPSNKVTEKGKYVELRCDPISGHTALYWYRQSLGQGPEFLIYFQGTGAADDSGLPNDRFFAVRPEGSVSTLKIQRTERGDSAVYLCASSPPEGGPGPTEAFFGQGTRLTVV.

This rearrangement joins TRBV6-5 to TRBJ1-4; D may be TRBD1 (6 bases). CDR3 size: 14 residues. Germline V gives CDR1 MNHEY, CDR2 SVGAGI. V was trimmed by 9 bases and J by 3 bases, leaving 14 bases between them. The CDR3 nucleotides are TGTGCCAGTGCATTACAGGGCTCTAATGAAAAACTGTTTTTT. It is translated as CASALQGSNEKLFF.

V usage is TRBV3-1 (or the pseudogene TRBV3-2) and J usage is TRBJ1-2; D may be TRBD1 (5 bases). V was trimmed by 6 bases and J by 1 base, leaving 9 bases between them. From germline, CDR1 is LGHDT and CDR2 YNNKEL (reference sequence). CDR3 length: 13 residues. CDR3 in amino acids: CASSQGLNYGYTF. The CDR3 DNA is TGTGCCAGCAGTCAGGGACTTAACTATGGCTACACCTTC.

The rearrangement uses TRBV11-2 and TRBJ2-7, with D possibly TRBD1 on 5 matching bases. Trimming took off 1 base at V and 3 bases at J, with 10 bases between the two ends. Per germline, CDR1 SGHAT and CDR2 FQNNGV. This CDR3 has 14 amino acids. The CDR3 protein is CASSLVAGNYEQYF. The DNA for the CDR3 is TGTGCCAGCAGCTTAGTCGCAGGGAACTACGAGCAGTACTTC.

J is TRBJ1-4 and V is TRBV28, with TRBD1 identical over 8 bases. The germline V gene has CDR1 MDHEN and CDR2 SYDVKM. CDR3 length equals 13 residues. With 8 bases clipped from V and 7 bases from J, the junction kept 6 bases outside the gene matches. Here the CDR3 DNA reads TGTGCCAGCTCCCGACAGGGGATTGAAAAACTGTTTTTT. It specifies CASSRQGIEKLFF.

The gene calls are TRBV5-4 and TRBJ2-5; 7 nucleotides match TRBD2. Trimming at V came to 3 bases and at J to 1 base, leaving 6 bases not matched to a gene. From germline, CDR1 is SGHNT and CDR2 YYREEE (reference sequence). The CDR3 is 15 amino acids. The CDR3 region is CASSSSGVVQETQYF. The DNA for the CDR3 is TGTGCCAGCAGCTCAAGCGGGGTGGTCCAAGAGACCCAGTACTTC.

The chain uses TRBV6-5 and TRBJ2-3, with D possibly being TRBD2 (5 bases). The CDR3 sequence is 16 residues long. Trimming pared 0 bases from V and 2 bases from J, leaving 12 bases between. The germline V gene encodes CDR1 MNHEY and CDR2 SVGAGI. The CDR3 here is CASSYSRSAYTDTQYF. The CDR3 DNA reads TGTGCCAGCAGTTACTCCCGTAGCGCCTACACAGATACGCAGTATTTT.

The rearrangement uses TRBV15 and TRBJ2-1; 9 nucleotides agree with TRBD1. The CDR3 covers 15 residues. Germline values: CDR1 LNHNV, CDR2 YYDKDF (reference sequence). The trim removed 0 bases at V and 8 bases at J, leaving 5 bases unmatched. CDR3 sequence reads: CATSRDTGGIDEQFF. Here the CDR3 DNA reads TGTGCCACCAGCAGAGATACAGGGGGCATCGATGAGCAGTTCTTC.

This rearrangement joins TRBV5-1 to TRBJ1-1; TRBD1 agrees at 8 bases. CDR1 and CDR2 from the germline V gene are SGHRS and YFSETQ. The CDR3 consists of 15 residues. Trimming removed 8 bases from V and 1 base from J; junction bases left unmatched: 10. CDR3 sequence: CASSLAGQGNTEAFF. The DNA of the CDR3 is TGCGCCAGTTCATTAGCAGGACAGGGGAACACTGAAGCTTTCTTT.

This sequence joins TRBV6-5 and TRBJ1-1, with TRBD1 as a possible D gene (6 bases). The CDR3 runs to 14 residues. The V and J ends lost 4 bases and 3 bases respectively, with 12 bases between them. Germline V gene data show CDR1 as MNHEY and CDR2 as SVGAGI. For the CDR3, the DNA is TGTGCCAGCAGTTCCCGACAGGCCCACACTGAAGCTTTCTTT. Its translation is CASSSRQAHTEAFF.

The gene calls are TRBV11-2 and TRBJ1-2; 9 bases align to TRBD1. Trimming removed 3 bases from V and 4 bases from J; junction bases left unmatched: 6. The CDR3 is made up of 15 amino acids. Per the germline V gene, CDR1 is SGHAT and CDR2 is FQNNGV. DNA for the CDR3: TGTGCCAGCAGCTTCACCGGGACAGGGTTCTATGGCTACACCTTC. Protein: CASSFTGTGFYGYTF.

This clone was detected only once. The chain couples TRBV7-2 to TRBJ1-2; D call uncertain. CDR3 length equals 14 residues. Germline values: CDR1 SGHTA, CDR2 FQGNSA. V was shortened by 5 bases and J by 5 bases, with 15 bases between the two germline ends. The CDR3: CASSQWAAMYGYTF. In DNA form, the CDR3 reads TGTGCCAGCAGCCAGTGGGCAGCTATGTATGGCTACACCTTC. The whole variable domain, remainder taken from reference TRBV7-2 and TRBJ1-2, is GAGVSQSPSNKVTEKGKDVELRCDPISGHTALYWYRQSLGQGLEFLIYFQGNSAPDKSGLPSDRFSAERTGGSVSTLTIQRTQQEDSAVYLCASSQWAAMYGYTFGSGTRLTVV.

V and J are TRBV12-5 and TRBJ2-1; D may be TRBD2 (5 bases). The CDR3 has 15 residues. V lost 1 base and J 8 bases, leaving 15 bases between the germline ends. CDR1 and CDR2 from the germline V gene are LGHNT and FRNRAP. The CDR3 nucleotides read TGTGCTAGTGGTTTGGCGAGCTCGGGGATGGATGAGCAGTTCTTC. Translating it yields CASGLASSGMDEQFF.

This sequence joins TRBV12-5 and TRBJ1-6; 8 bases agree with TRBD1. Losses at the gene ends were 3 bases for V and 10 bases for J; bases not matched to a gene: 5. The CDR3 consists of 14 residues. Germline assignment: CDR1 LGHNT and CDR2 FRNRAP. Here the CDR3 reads CASGLGQGESPLHF. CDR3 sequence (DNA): TGTGCTAGTGGTTTAGGACAGGGAGAATCACCCCTCCACTTT.

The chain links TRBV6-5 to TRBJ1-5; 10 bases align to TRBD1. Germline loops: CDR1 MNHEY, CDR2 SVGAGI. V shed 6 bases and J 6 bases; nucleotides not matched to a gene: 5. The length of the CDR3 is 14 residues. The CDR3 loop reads CASSDRGLGQPQHF. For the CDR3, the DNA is TGTGCCAGCAGCGACAGGGGGCTGGGTCAGCCCCAGCATTTT.

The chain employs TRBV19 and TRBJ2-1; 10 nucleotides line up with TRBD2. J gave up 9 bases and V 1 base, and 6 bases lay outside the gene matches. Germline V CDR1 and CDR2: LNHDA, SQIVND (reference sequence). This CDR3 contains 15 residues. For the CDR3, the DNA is TGTGCCAGTAGTATAGTAGCGGGGGGCAACGCTGAGCAGTTCTTC. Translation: CASSIVAGGNAEQFF.

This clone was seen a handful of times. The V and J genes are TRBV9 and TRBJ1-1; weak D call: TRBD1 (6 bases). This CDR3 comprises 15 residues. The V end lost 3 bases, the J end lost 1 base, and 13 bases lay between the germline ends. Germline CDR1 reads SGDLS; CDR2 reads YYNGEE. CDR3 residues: CASSAKPDRNTEAFF. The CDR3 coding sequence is TGTGCCAGCAGCGCAAAGCCGGACAGGAACACTGAAGCTTTCTTT.

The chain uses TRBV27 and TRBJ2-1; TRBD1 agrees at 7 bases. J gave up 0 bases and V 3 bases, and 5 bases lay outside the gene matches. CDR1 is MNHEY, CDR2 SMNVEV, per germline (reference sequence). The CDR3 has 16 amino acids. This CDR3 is CASSFLGGSSYNEQFF. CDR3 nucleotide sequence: TGTGCCAGCAGTTTCCTAGGGGGCAGCTCCTACAATGAGCAGTTCTTC.

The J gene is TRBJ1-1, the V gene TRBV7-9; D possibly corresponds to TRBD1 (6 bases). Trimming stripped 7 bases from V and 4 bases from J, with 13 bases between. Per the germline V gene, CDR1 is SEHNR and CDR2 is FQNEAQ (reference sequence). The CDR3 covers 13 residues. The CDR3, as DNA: TGTGCCAGCAACTTGGGAGGGGGCACTGAAGCTTTCTTT. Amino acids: CASNLGGGTEAFF.

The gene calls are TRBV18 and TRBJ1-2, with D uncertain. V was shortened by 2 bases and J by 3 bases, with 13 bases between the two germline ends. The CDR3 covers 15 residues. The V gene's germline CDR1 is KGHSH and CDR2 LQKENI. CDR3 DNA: TGTGCCAGCTCACCATCCCCCGGCGGCTACTATGGCTACACCTTC. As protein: CASSPSPGGYYGYTF.

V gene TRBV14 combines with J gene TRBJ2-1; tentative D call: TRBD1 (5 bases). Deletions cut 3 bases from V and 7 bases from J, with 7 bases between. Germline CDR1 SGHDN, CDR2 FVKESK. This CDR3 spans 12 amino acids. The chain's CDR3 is CASSQTANEQFF. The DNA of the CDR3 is TGTGCCAGCAGCCAGACAGCAAATGAGCAGTTCTTC.

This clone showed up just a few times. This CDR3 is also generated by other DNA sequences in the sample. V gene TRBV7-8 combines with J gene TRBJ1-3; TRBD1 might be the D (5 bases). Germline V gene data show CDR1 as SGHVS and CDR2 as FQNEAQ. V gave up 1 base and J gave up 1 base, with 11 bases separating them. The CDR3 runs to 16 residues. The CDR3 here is CASSLVGQPSGNTIYF. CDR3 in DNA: TGTGCCAGCAGCTTAGTTGGACAACCATCTGGAAACACCATATATTTT.

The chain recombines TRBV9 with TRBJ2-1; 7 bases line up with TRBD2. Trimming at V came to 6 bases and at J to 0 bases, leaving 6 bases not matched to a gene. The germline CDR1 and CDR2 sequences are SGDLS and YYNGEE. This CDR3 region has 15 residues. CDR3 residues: CASTPAGVSYNEQFF. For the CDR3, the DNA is TGTGCCAGCACCCCCGCGGGGGTCTCCTACAATGAGCAGTTCTTC.

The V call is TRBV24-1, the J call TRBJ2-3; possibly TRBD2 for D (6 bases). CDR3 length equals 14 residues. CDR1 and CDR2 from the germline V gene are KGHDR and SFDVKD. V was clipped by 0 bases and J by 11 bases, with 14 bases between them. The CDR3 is CATSDLRTSFVQYF. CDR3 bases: TGTGCCACCAGTGATTTGCGCACTAGCTTCGTGCAGTATTTT.

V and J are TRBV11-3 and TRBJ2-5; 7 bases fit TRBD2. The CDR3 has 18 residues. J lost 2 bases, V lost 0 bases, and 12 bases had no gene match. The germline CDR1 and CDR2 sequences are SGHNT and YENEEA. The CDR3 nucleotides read TGTGCCAGCAGCTTAGAGGTGACCCGAGCGGGGTGGCAAGAGACCCAGTACTTC. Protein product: CASSLEVTRAGWQETQYF.

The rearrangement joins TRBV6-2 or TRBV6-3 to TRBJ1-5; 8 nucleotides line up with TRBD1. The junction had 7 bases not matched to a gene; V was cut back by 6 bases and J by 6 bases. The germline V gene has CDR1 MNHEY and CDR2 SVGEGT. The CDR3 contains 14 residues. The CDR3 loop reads CASSRTGTVQPQHF. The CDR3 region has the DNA TGTGCCAGCAGCCGGACAGGGACAGTTCAGCCCCAGCATTTT.

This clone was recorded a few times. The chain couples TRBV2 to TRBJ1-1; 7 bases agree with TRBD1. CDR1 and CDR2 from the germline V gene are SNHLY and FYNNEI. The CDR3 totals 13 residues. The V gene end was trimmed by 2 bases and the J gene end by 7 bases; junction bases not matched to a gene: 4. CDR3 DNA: TGTGCCAGCAGTGAAAGGGGGCAGGATGAAGCTTTCTTT. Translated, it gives CASSERGQDEAFF.

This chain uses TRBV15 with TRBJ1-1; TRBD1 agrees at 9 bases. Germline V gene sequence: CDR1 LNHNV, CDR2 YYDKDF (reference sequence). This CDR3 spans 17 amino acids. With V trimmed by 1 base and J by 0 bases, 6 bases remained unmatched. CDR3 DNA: TGTGCCACCAGCAGAGGCCCCGGGGACAGGGTGAACACTGAAGCTTTCTTT. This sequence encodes CATSRGPGDRVNTEAFF.

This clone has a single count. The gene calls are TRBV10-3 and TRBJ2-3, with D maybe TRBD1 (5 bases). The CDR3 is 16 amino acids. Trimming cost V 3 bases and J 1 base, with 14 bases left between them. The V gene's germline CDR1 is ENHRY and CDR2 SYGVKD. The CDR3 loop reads CAISDGSVRGTDTQYF. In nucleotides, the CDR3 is TGTGCCATCAGTGATGGCTCAGTCAGGGGCACAGATACGCAGTATTTT.

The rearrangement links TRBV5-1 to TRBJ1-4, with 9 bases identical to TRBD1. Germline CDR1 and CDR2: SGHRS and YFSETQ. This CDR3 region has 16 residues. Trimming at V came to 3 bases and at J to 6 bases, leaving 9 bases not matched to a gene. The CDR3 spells CASSSSGTGPHEKLFF. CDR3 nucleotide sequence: TGCGCCAGCAGCTCATCCGGGACAGGGCCGCATGAAAAACTGTTTTTT.

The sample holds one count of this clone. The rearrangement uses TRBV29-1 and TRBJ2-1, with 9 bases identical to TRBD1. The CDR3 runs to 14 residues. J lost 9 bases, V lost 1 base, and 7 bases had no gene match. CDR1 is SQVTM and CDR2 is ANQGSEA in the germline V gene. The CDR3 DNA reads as TGCAGCGTTGAAGCCTCTGGGACAGGGACTGAGCAGTTCTTC. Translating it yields CSVEASGTGTEQFF.

CDR3: CASSYSGQPGAEAFF. CDR3 nucleotide sequence: TGTGCCAGCAGTTACTCGGGACAGCCCGGGGCTGAAGCTTTCTTT. The gene calls are TRBV6-5 and TRBJ1-1, with 7 bases lining up with TRBD1. The CDR3 consists of 15 residues. Germline lookup yields CDR1 MNHEY and CDR2 SVGAGI. The trim removed 0 bases at V and 6 bases at J, leaving 7 bases unmatched.